This entry features one T cell receptor beta chain sequence. Per the original methods: Estimation of nucleated cell counts relied on the amplification of reference gene primers. Using immunoSEQ multiplex PCR, the repertoire was profiled, and TCRdb retains in-frame clones only, with some absent. Clone size and V and J calls were adopted from that table, with D and trimming inferred from the DNA. The table has 150,000 to 200,000 clones, roughly 79% seen once. This sample was taken from a study of blood T cell repertoires in COVID-19. Background on the study: Samples representing acute and convalescent COVID-19 were sourced from the United States, Italy and Spain.

During active infection, Seattle patients enrolled and were then monitored through disease. With 2 bases removed from V and 9 bases from J, the gap between germline ends came to 7 bases. Germline assignment: CDR1 SGHDN and CDR2 FVKESK. The CDR3 totals 12 residues. Sequencing used peripheral blood. This chain connects TRBV14 to TRBJ2-2; possibly TRBD1 for D (5 bases). This clonotype was sampled from a woman aged 80 or over with COVID-19, enrolled during active disease. The CDR3 loop is CASSQRGWELFF. The CDR3 nucleotides are TGTGCCAGCAGCCAAAGGGGATGGGAGCTGTTTTTT. The full variable domain, its missing parts supplied by reference TRBV14 and TRBJ2-2, is EAGVTQFPSHSVIEKGQTVTLRCDPISGHDNLYWYRRVMGKEIKFLLHFVKESKQDESGMPNNRFLAERTGGTYSTLKVQPAELEDSGVYFCASSQRGWELFFGEGSRLTVL.